These 9 T cell receptor beta chains came from one sample sequenced in a study of blood T cell repertoires in COVID-19. Measured with immunoSEQ multiplex PCR; TCRdb has only the in-frame clones, and not every one. The table has under 150,000 clones, 81% seen once; the top ten hold about 1.6%. The sequenced material came from peripheral blood. The receptors stem from a man aged 50-60 years with acute or convalescent COVID-19.

The chain is built from TRBV5-1 and TRBJ1-5; D may be TRBD1 (6 bases). The V end lost 1 base, the J end lost 1 base, and 15 bases lay between the germline ends. The CDR3 runs 17 residues. Germline V CDR1 and CDR2: SGHRS, YFSETQ. The CDR3 spells CASSLRGGGVSNQPQHF. The CDR3 DNA is TGCGCCAGCAGCTTGAGGGGTGGGGGCGTGAGCAATCAGCCCCAGCATTTT.

The V and J genes are TRBV5-1 and TRBJ2-1, with TRBD2 as a possible D gene (6 bases). V was clipped by 4 bases and J by 6 bases, with 14 bases between them. This CDR3 has 14 amino acids. The V gene's germline CDR1 is SGHRS and CDR2 YFSETQ. CDR3 amino acids: CASSRDSGANEQFF. In DNA, the CDR3 is TGCGCCAGCAGCCGGGACTCTGGGGCCAATGAGCAGTTCTTC.

J is TRBJ2-7 and V is TRBV2; 12 bases fit TRBD2. The CDR3 sequence is 15 residues long. CDR1 and CDR2 from the germline V gene are SNHLY and FYNNEI. Trimming removed 6 bases from V and 1 base from J; junction bases left unmatched: 4. The CDR3 reads CASRRLAGVSYEQYV. Here the CDR3 DNA reads TGTGCCAGCAGACGACTAGCGGGGGTTTCCTACGAGCAGTACGTC.

The chain has TRBV23-1 and TRBJ2-7; D might be TRBD1 (6 bases). TRBV23-1 is identified as an open reading frame with a role that is uncertain. The V end lost 3 bases, the J end lost 3 bases, and 27 bases lay between the germline ends. The CDR3 is made up of 19 amino acids. This chain's CDR3 is CASSHLPNPGAGVHYEQYV. The CDR3 DNA reads as TGCGCCAGCAGTCACCTACCGAATCCCGGGGCAGGGGTTCACTACGAGCAGTACGTC.

The rearrangement joins TRBV6-5 to TRBJ2-5, with TRBD2 matching over 10 bases. V shed 6 bases, J shed 3 bases, and the junction held 4 bases outside the gene matches. Per the germline V gene, CDR1 is MNHEY and CDR2 is SVGAGI. There are 14 residues in the CDR3. This CDR3 is CASRPGLAKETQYF. CDR3 nucleotides: TGTGCCAGCAGGCCGGGACTAGCGAAAGAGACCCAGTACTTC.

This chain uses TRBV11-2 with TRBJ1-5; no definite D call. This CDR3 region has 15 residues. Trimming left V 1 base short and J 0 bases short, with 7 bases between. Germline V gene lookup returns CDR1 SGHAT and CDR2 FQNNGV. The CDR3 coding sequence is TGTGCCAGCAGCTTAGGAGCTTATAGCAATCAGCCCCAGCATTTT. Protein: CASSLGAYSNQPQHF. Full variable domain (missing parts from reference TRBV11-2 and TRBJ1-5): EAGVAQSPRYKIIEKRQSVAFWCNPISGHATLYWYQQILGQGPKLLIQFQNNGVVDDSQLPKDRFSAERLKGVDSTLKIQPAKLEDSAVYLCASSLGAYSNQPQHFGDGTRLSIL.

In this sample, this clone turned up a few times. The CDR3 DNA follows: TGTGCCAGCAGTTTTTGGCCGGGACAGGGGGCGAACTATGGCTACACCTTC. Translating gives CASSFWPGQGANYGYTF. The chain has TRBV27 and TRBJ1-2; 12 nucleotides agree with TRBD1. CDR3 length: 17 amino acids. Looked up from germline, CDR1 is MNHEY and CDR2 is SMNVEV (reference sequence). J gave up 2 bases and V 3 bases, and 7 bases lay outside the gene matches.

Comment on this clone: The sample holds other DNA sequences that translate to the same CDR3. The chain couples TRBV30 to TRBJ1-1; D gene unclear. The CDR3 totals 12 residues. Germline values: CDR1 GTSNPN, CDR2 SVGIG (reference sequence). V was pared by 4 bases and J by 2 bases, with 8 bases between. The CDR3 DNA reads as TGTGCCTGGACCGAGGGAAACACTGAAGCTTTCTTT. It translates to CAWTEGNTEAFF.

The genes are TRBV9 and TRBJ2-5; D call uncertain. Trimming shortened V by 0 bases and J by 9 bases, and 9 bases separated the two germline ends. CDR3 size: 12 residues. The germline V gene encodes CDR1 SGDLS and CDR2 YYNGEE. Written as DNA, the CDR3 is TGTGCCAGCAGCGTAGATCGGGTTCCCCAGTACTTC. Its translation: CASSVDRVPQYF.